Listed below are T cell receptor beta chains from one sample, sequenced in a study of PD-1 blockade in classical Hodgkin lymphoma. The repertoire was sequenced with immunoSEQ multiplex PCR; TCRdb's copy has only in-frame clones and lacks some. The data show tens of thousands of clones, with roughly 85% seen just once and 21% held by the top ten. The material was peripheral blood mononuclear cells (PBMCs), obtained before the second cycle of nivolumab. The receptors were sampled from a human donor with classical Hodgkin lymphoma. Both conserved end residues are part of each CDR3. The order of the fields is V gene, clone size, D gene, J gene, CDR3 DNA, CDR3 protein. The D gene is left open where the match is weak. Clone size is shown for a subset of rows, as once, few, many or a class of expanded clone.

>TRBV29-1|.|TRBD1|TRBJ1-2
TGCAGCGTTCTCCTCCCAGGGGGCTATGGCTACACCTTC
CSVLLPGGYGYTF
>TRBV28|.|TRBD1|TRBJ2-7
TGTGCCAGCAGGACTGACAGGGGAACGGTCGAGCAGTACTTC
CASRTDRGTVEQYF
>TRBV6-6|.|.|TRBJ2-1
TGTGCCAGCAGTTGGCTAGCCTCCTACAATGAGCAGTTCTTC
CASSWLASYNEQFF
>TRBV11-1|.|.|TRBJ1-2
TGTGCCAGCAGCCTGCGGGGGGGCCCCCATGGCTACACCTTC
CASSLRGGPHGYTF
>TRBV7-2|.|.|TRBJ1-1
TGTGCCAGCAGCTTACAGGTTAGGTCTGAAGCTTTCTTT
CASSLQVRSEAFF
>TRBV5-1|.|.|TRBJ1-1
TGCGCCAGCAGCTTGGACACCAAGGGGAACACTGAAGCTTTCTTT
CASSLDTKGNTEAFF
>TRBV5-6|.|TRBD1|TRBJ1-2
TGTGCCAGCAGCTTGGGACCACAGGGGGCGAGCGGCTATGGCTACACCTTC
CASSLGPQGASGYGYTF
>TRBV4-1|.|.|TRBJ2-1
TGCGCCAGCAGCCAAGTCGATTTAGGACTTTCCTACAATGAGCAGTTCTTC
CASSQVDLGLSYNEQFF
>TRBV5-1|.|.|TRBJ1-5
TGCGCCAGCAGCTTGGATAGTATAGCCCAGCATTTT
CASSLDSIAQHF
>TRBV9|.|.|TRBJ2-1
TGTGCCAGCAGCGCCAGACTAACCTCGGTGGTAAATGAGCAGTTCTTC
CASSARLTSVVNEQFF
>TRBV11-2|.|.|TRBJ1-2
TGTGCCAGCAGCTCGGGGCTGTGGTATGGCTACACCTTC
CASSSGLWYGYTF
>TRBV28|.|.|TRBJ1-5
TGTGCCAGCAGTTCCCATGGCCCCTCACGTAATCAGCCCCAGCATTTT
CASSSHGPSRNQPQHF
>TRBV9|once|.|TRBJ2-3
TGTGCCAGCAGCGTATCGGGGCGCACAGATACGCAGTATTTT
CASSVSGRTDTQYF
>TRBV5-1|.|.|TRBJ2-2
TGCGCCAGCAGCTTGGAGGCAGACAACACCGGGGAGCTGTTTTTT
CASSLEADNTGELFF
>TRBV7-2|.|TRBD1|TRBJ2-3
TGTGCCAGCAGCTTGCACCCGGGACAGGGACGCACAGATACGCAGTATTTT
CASSLHPGQGRTDTQYF
>TRBV6-6|once|.|TRBJ2-7
TGTGCCAGCAGGGGCGGGACACCGTTAGAGCAGTACTTC
CASRGGTPLEQYF
>TRBV6-5|.|TRBD1|TRBJ1-2
TGTGCCAGCAGGAGACAGGGGGCCGGCGGCTACACCTTC
CASRRQGAGGYTF
>TRBV29-1|.|TRBD1|TRBJ1-5
TGCAGCGCACGACAGGGGTATCAGCCCCAGCATTTT
CSARQGYQPQHF
>TRBV7-3|.|.|TRBJ2-7
TGTGCCAGCAGCCTGGGACCCACCTCCTACGAGCAGTACTTC
CASSLGPTSYEQYF
>TRBV9|medium-sized|.|TRBJ1-3
TGTGCCAGCAGCTCTAGCGGTTCCTCTGGAAACACCATATATTTT
CASSSSGSSGNTIYF
>TRBV5-6|.|.|TRBJ2-5
TGTGCCAGCAGCTTGGGGGCGGGGGCGTACCAAGAGACCCAGTACTTC
CASSLGAGAYQETQYF
>TRBV5-4|.|TRBD2|TRBJ2-1
TGTGCCAGCAGCTCAGGATCTAGCGGGAGTTTTAATGAGCAGTTCTTC
CASSSGSSGSFNEQFF
>TRBV28|.|.|TRBJ2-1
TGTGCCAGCAGTTTACAGGGGCGCGACAATGAGCAGTTCTTC
CASSLQGRDNEQFF
>TRBV19|.|TRBD1|TRBJ1-3
TGTGCCAGTAGTATAGTACTCAACCTCCGGGACAGGGATCTGGACACCATATATTTT
CASSIVLNLRDRDLDTIYF
>TRBV11-2|.|.|TRBJ2-7
TGTGCCAGCAGCTTGACAGACTACGAGCAGTACTTC
CASSLTDYEQYF
>TRBV18|.|TRBD1|TRBJ2-2
TGTGCCAGCTCACCAAAGGACAGGACGAACACCGGGGAGCTGTTTTTT
CASSPKDRTNTGELFF
>TRBV7-9|.|TRBD1|TRBJ1-2
TGTGCCAGCAGCCGAGAGGGCGACAGGGCGCGTGGCTACACCTTC
CASSREGDRARGYTF